Described below is a single T cell receptor (beta chain) sequence and its context. Its antigen is unknown. Base qualities are not at hand, and no much larger clone is one base apart. The sample originates from a study of T-cell reconstitution after alpha-beta-depleted transplantation in children (TCRdb year 2016). Study-wide context: The study quantitatively tracked T-cell immune reconstitution after TCRalphabeta/CD19-depleted allogeneic hematopoietic cell transplantation in children using TCR repertoire profiling.

Measured from the cysteine to the phenylalanine, the CDR3 is 17 residues long. CDR3 DNA is the only sequence kept; it has 51 bases, read in frame from the first base. For this chain, trimming is 4 bases at the V end and 3 bases at the J end, and the number of junction bases without a gene match is 13. Taken from the germline V gene, the CDR1 and CDR2 loops are MNHNS and SASEGT. The library was built by means of PCR. Sequencing used an Illumina HiSeq 2500. TCR libraries were prepared with molecular barcoding, using unique molecular identifiers to normalize TCRbeta repertoire quantification. TCRdb's own reprocessing of the public reads used fastp at Q25 and MiXCR and kept productive beta chains. Every distinct CDR3 protein forms one entry, paired with its most common genes and DNA. The sample contains around 600,000 distinct CDR3 sequences, roughly a tenth of them found a single time. Less than 5% of the sample comes from the top ten.

This material consisted of PBMCs from the stem cell graft donor, taken from the stem cell graft. This clonotype was sampled from a human donor who donated a stem cell graft to a child with acute myeloid leukemia. This chain is built from TRBV6-1 and TRBJ2-3; TRBD1 fits 7 bases in the junction. The CDR3 is CASSGTGYSQGTDTQYF. The DNA reads as follows: TGTGCCAGCAGTGGGACAGGCTATAGTCAGGGGACAGATACGCAGTATTTT.